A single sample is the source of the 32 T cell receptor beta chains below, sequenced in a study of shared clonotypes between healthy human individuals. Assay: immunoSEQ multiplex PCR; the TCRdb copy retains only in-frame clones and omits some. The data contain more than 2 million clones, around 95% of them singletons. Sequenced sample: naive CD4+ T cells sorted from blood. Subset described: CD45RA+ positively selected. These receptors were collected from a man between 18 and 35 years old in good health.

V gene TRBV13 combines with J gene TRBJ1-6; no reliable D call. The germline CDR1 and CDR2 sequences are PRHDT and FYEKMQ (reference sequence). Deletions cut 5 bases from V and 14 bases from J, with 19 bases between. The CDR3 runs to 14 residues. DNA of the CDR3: TGTGCCAGCAGCCGGACGGCCGGGGATCCCTCCCTCCACTTT. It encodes CASSRTAGDPSLHF.

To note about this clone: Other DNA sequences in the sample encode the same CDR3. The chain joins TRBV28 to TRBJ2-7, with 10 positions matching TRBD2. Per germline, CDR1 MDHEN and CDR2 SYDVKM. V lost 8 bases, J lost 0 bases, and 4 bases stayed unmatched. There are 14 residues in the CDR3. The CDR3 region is CASRPSGSSYEQYF. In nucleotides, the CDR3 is TGTGCCAGCCGCCCTAGCGGGAGCTCCTACGAGCAGTACTTC. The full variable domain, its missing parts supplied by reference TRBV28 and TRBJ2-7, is DVKVTQSSRYLVKRTGEKVFLECVQDMDHENMFWYRQDPGLGLRLIYFSYDVKMKEKGDIPEGYSVSREKKERFSLILESASTNQTSMYLCASRPSGSSYEQYFGPGTRLTVT.

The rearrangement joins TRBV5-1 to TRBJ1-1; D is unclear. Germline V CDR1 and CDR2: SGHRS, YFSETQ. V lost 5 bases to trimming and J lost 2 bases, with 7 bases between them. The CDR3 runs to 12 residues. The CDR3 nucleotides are TGCGCCAGCAGTCAATCAAACACTGAAGCTTTCTTT. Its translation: CASSQSNTEAFF.

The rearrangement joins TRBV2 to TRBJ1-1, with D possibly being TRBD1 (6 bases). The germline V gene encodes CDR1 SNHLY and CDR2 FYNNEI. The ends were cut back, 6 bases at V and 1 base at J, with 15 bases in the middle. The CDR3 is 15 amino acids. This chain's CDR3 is CASRFDRPSNTEAFF. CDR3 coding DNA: TGTGCCAGCAGGTTCGACAGGCCGTCGAACACTGAAGCTTTCTTT.

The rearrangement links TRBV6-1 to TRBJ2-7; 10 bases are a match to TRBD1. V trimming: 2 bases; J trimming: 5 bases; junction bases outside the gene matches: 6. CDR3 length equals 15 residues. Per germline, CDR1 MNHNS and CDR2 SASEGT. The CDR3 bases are TGTGCCAGCAGTGAACCGGGACAGGGGCGGGACGAGCAGTACTTC. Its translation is CASSEPGQGRDEQYF.

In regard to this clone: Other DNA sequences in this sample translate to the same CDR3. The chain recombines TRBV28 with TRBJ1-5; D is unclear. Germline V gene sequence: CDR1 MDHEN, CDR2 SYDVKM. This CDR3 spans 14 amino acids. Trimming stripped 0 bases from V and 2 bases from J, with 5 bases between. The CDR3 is CASSLWGGNQPQHF. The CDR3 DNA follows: TGTGCCAGCAGTTTATGGGGAGGCAATCAGCCCCAGCATTTT. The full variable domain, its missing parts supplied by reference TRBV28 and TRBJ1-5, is DVKVTQSSRYLVKRTGEKVFLECVQDMDHENMFWYRQDPGLGLRLIYFSYDVKMKEKGDIPEGYSVSREKKERFSLILESASTNQTSMYLCASSLWGGNQPQHFGDGTRLSIL.

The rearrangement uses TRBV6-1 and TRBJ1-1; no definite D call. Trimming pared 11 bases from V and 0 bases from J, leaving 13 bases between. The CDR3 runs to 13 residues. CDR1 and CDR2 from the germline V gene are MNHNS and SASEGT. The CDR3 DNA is TGTGCCCTCGGCGACACTCTGAACACTGAAGCTTTCTTT. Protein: CALGDTLNTEAFF.

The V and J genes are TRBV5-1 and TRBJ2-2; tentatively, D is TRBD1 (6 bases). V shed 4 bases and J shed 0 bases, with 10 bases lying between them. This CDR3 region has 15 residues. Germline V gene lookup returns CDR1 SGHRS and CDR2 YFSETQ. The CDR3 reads CASSTGTPNTGELFF. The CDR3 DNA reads TGCGCCAGCAGCACCGGGACACCGAACACCGGGGAGCTGTTTTTT.

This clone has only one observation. The CDR3 bases are TGTGCTAGTGGTTCTCAACGAAAAACAGGGGAGAGAGGAACCAACTACAATCAGCCCCAGCATTTT. It encodes CASGSQRKTGERGTNYNQPQHF. V and J are TRBV12-5 and TRBJ1-5; 7 bases fit TRBD1. CDR1 and CDR2 (germline): LGHNT, FRNRAP. V gave up 4 bases and J gave up 3 bases; unmatched junction bases: 27. This CDR3 contains 22 residues.

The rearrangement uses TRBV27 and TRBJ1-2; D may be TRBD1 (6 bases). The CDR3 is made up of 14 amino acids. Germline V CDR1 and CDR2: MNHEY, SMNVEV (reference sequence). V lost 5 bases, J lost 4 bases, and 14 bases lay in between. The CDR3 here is CASSPRGGGYGYTF. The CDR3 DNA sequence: TGTGCCAGCAGTCCCCGCGGGGGCGGCTATGGCTACACCTTC.

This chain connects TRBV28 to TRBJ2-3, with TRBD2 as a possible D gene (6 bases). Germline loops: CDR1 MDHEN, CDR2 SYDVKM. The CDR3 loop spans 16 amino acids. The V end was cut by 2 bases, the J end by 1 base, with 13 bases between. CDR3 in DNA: TGTGCCAGCAGTTTAAACCCACCGGGGGGCACAGATACGCAGTATTTT. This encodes CASSLNPPGGTDTQYF.

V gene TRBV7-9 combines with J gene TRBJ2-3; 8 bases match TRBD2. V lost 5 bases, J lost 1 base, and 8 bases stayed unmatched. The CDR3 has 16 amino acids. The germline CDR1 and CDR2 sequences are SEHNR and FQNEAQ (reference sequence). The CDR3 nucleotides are TGTGCCAGCAGCAAAATTCTAGCGGGCCGCACAGATACGCAGTATTTT. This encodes CASSKILAGRTDTQYF.

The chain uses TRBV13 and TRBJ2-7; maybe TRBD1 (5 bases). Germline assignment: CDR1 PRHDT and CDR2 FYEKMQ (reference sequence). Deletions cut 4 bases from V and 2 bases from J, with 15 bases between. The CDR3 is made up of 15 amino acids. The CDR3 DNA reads TGTGCCAGCAGCTATAATACAGGTTTCCCCTACGAGCAGTACTTC. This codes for CASSYNTGFPYEQYF.

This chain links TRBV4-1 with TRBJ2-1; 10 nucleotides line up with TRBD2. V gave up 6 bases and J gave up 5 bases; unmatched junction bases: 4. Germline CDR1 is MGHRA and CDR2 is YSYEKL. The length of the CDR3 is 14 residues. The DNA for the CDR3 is TGCGCCAGCAGAGAACTAGCGGGACACAATGAGCAGTTCTTC. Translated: CASRELAGHNEQFF.

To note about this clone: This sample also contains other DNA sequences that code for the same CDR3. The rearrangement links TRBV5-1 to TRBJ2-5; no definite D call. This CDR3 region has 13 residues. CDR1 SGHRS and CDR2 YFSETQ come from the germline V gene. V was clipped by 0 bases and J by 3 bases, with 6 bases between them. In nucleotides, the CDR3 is TGCGCCAGCAGCTTGGCCGGTAAAGAGACCCAGTACTTC. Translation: CASSLAGKETQYF.

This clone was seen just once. The chain's CDR3 is CATRGLGAFTDTQYF. In DNA form, the CDR3 reads TGTGCCACCCGAGGACTGGGGGCCTTCACAGATACGCAGTATTTT. The V and J genes are TRBV28 and TRBJ2-3; TRBD1 is a possible D gene (6 bases). This CDR3 region has 15 residues. V lost 10 bases and J lost 2, with 19 bases in between. CDR1 and CDR2 from the germline V gene are MDHEN and SYDVKM.

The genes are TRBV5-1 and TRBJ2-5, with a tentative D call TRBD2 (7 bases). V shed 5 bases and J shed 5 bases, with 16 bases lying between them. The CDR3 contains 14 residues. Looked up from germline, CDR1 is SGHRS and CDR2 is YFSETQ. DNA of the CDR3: TGCGCCAGCAGTAAGGGGGGGCCTCGGGAGACCCAGTACTTC. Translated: CASSKGGPRETQYF.

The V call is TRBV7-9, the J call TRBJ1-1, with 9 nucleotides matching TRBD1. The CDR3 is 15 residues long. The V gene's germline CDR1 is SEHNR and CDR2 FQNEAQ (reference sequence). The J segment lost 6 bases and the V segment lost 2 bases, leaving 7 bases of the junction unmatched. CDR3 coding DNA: TGTGCCAGCAGCTTACCTGGGACAGGGCGGGCTGAAGCTTTCTTT. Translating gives CASSLPGTGRAEAFF.

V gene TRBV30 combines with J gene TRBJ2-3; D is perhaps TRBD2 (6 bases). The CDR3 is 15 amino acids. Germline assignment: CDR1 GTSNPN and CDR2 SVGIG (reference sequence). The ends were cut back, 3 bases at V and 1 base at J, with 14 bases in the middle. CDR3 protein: CAWSPVGGGTDTQYF. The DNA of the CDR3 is TGTGCCTGGAGCCCCGTGGGGGGTGGCACAGATACGCAGTATTTT. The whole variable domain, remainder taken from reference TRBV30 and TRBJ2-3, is SQTIHQWPATLVQPVGSPLSLECTVEGTSNPNLYWYRQAAGRGLQLLFYSVGIGQISSEVPQNLSASRPQDRQFILSSKKLLLSDSGFYLCAWSPVGGGTDTQYFGPGTRLTVL.

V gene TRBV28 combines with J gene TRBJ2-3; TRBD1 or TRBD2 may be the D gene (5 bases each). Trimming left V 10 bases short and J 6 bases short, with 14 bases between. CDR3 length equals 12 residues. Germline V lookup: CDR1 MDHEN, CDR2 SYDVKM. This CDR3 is CATRSGLDTQYF. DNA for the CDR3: TGTGCCACGCGGTCGGGGCTGGATACGCAGTATTTT. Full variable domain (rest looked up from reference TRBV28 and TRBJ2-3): DVKVTQSSRYLVKRTGEKVFLECVQDMDHENMFWYRQDPGLGLRLIYFSYDVKMKEKGDIPEGYSVSREKKERFSLILESASTNQTSMYLCATRSGLDTQYFGPGTRLTVL.

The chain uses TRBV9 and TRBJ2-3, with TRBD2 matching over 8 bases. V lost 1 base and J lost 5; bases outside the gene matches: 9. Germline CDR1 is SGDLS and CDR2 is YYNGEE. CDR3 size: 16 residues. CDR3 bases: TGTGCCAGCAGCGTACAAGCGGGAGTGGTCGGAGATACGCAGTATTTT. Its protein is CASSVQAGVVGDTQYF. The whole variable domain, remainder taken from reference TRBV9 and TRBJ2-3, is DSGVTQTPKHLITATGQRVTLRCSPRSGDLSVYWYQQSLDQGLQFLIQYYNGEERAKGNILERFSAQQFPDLHSELNLSSLELGDSALYFCASSVQAGVVGDTQYFGPGTRLTVL.

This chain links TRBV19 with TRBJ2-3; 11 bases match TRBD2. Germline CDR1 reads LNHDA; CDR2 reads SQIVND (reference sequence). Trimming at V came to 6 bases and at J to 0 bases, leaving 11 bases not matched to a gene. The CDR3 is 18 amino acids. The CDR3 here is CASSRLLAGGTSTDTQYF. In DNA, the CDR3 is TGTGCCAGTAGCCGACTCTTAGCGGGAGGGACTAGCACAGATACGCAGTATTTT.

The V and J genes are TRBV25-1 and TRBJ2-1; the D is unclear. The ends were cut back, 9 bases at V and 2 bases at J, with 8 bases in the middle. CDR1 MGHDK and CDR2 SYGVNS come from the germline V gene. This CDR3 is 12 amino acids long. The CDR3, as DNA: TGTGCCAGTTGGCCACCCTACAATGAGCAGTTCTTC. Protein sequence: CASWPPYNEQFF.

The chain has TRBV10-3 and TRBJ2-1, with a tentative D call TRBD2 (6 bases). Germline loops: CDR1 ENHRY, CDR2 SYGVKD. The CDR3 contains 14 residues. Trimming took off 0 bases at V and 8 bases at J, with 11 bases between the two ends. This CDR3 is CAISESLTSDEQFF. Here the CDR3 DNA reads TGTGCCATCAGTGAGTCGTTGACTAGTGATGAGCAGTTCTTC.

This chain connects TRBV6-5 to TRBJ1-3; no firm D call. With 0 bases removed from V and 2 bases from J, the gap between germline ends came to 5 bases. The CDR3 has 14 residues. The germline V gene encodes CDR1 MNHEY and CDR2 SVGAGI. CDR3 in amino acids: CASSYSTPGNTIYF. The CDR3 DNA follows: TGTGCCAGCAGTTACTCGACCCCTGGAAACACCATATATTTT.

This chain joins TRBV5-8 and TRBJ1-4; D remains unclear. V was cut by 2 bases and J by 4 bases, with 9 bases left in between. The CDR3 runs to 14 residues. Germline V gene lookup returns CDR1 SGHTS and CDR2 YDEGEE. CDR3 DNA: TGTGCCAGCAGCTTTGGGCAAAGTAATGAAAAACTGTTTTTT. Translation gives CASSFGQSNEKLFF.

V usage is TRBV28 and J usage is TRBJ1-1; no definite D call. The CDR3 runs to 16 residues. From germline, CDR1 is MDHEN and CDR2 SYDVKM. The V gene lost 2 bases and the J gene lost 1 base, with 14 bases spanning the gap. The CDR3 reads CASSLGVTEQNTEAFF. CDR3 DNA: TGTGCCAGCAGTTTAGGGGTCACGGAACAGAACACTGAAGCTTTCTTT.

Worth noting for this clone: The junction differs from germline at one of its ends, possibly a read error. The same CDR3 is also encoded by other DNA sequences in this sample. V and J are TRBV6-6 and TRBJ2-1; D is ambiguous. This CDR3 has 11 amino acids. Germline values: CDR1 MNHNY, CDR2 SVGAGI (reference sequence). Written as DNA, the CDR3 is TGTGCCAGCAGCTCCAACAATGAGCAGTTCTTC. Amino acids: CASSSNNEQFF.

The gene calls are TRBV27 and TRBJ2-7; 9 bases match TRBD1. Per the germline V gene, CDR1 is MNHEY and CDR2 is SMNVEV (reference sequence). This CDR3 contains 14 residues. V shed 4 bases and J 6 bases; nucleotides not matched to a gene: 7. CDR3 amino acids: CASSSRDRVFEQYF. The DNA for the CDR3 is TGTGCCAGCAGTTCCCGGGACAGGGTTTTCGAGCAGTACTTC.

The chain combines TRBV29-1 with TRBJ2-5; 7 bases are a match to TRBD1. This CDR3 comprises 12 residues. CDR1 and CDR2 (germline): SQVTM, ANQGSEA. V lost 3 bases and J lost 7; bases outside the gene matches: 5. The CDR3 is CSVDRQGGTQYF. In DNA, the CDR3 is TGCAGCGTTGACAGACAGGGCGGGACCCAGTACTTC.

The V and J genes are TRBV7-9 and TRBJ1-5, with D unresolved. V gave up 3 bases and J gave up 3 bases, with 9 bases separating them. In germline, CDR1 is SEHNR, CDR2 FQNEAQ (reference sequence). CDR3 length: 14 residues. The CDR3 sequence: CASSFSEINQPQHF. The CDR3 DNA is TGTGCCAGCAGCTTCAGCGAAATCAATCAGCCCCAGCATTTT.

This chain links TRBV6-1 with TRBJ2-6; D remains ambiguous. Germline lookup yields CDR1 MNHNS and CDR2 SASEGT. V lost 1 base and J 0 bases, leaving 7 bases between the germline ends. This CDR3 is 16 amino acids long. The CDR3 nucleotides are TGTGCCAGCAGTGAAGGTCTCTTCTCTGGGGCCAACGTCCTGACTTTC. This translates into CASSEGLFSGANVLTF.